This T cell receptor (beta chain) is drawn from a study of identical twins. This clonotype occurred a few times. Its antigen is still unknown. cDNA carried unique molecular identifiers, and a universal primer site was added by template switching. In TCRdb, the 5' RACE reads were re-called with MiXCR into one record per CDR3 protein. The sample yields roughly 710,000 distinct CDR3 sequences, approximately 6.1% seen once. CDR1 and CDR2 from the germline V gene are SGHTA and FQGNSA. Germline trimming cut 1 base from V and 12 bases from J; bases unmatched to any gene: 12. CDR3 size: 14 residues. Study results and limitations: Zero-insertion analyses might be partly confounded by invariant T cells like MAIT and iNKT. Cross-sectional statistical analysis, not tracking of the same donors, underpinned the conclusions. Twin-shared out-of-frame alpha sequences were enriched for low generation probability.

The source is a young man in good health. The sequencing sample was made of naive T cells sorted from blood. This chain joins TRBV7-2 and TRBJ2-7; 7 positions agree with TRBD1. The CDR3 bases are TGTGCCAGCAGCTTAGAGGGGGCCCCCAATCGACTGTACTTC. Protein: CASSLEGAPNRLYF. Filled out from reference TRBV7-2 and TRBJ2-7, the complete variable domain reads GAGVSQSPSNKVTEKGKDVELRCDPISGHTALYWYRQSLGQGLEFLIYFQGNSAPDKSGLPSDRFSAERTGGSVSTLTIQRTQQEDSAVYLCASSLEGAPNRLYFGPGTRLTVT.